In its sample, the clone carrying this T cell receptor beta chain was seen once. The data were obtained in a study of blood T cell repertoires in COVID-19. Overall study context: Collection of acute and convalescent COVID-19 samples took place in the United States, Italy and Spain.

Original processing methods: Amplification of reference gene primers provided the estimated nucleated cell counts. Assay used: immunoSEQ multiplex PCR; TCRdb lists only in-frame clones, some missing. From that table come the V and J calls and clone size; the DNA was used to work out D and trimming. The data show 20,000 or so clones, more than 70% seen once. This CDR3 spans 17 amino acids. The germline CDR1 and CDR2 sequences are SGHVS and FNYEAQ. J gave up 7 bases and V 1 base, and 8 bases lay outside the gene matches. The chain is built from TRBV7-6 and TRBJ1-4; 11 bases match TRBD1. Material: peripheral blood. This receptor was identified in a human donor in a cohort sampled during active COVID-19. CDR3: CASSLGGRTGGGEKLFF. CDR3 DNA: TGTGCCAGCAGCTTAGGGGGACGGACAGGGGGCGGTGAAAAACTGTTTTTT.